Sequencing of this T cell receptor (beta chain) was carried out in a study of blood T cell repertoires in COVID-19. Across the study: The United States, Italy and Spain provided the acute and convalescent COVID-19 samples. Sources were T cells, B-cell-depleted T cells, or PBMCs; the material itself was cDNA or gDNA.

Germline assignment: CDR1 SGHRS and CDR2 YFSETQ. J lost 4 bases, V lost 2 bases, and 8 bases had no gene match. This CDR3 has 16 amino acids. Methods used by the authors: Researchers report that nucleated cell counts were estimated from reference gene primer amplification. Assay used: immunoSEQ multiplex PCR; TCRdb lists only in-frame clones, some missing. V and J calls and clone size are as listed in that table; D and trimming were resolved from the DNA. The sample has fewer than 250,000 clones; 84% are singletons. V usage is TRBV5-1 and J usage is TRBJ2-2; 7 bases line up with TRBD2. Sequencing used peripheral blood. The sequence derives from a woman of 80 years or more with COVID-19, enrolled during active disease. The CDR3 sequence is CASSFLTGGSTGELFF. The CDR3 coding sequence is TGCGCCAGCAGCTTTTTGACGGGGGGATCCACCGGGGAGCTGTTTTTT. The complete variable domain, with remaining parts taken from reference TRBV5-1 and TRBJ2-2, reads KAGVTQTPRYLIKTRGQQVTLSCSPISGHRSVSWYQQTPGQGLQFLFEYFSETQRNKGNFPGRFSGRQFSNSRSEMNVSTLELGDSALYLCASSFLTGGSTGELFFGEGSRLTVL.